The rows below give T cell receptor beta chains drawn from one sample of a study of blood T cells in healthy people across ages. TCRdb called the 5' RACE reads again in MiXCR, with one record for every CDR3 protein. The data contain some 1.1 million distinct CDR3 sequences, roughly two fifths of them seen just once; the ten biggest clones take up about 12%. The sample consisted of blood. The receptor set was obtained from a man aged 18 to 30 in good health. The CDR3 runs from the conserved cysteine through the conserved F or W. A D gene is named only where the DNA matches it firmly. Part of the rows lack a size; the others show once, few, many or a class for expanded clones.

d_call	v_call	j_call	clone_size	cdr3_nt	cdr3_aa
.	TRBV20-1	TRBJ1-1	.	TGCAGTGCTAGAGATTCCCCGGCGCGGGGGACTGAAGCTTTCTTT	CSARDSPARGTEAFF
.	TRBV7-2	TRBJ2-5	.	TGTGCCAGCAGCTCGGGGGCCATCCGCGAGACCCAGTACTTC	CASSSGAIRETQYF
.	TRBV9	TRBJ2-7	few	TGTGCCAGCAGCGCGCAGGCCTCACTTTACGAGCAGTACTTC	CASSAQASLYEQYF
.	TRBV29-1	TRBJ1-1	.	TGCAGCGTTGAGGCCGTTGGTGCTGAAGCTTTCTTT	CSVEAVGAEAFF
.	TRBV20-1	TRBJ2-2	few	TGCAGTGCCCAAGGACTGAACACCGGGGAGCTGTTTTTT	CSAQGLNTGELFF
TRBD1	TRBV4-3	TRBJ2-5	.	TGCGCCAGCAGCCAGAGGGACAGGGGGCAATACGAGAAGTACTTC	CASSQRDRGQYEKYF
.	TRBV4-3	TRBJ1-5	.	TGCGCCAGCAGCCAAGATTGGGGCCCAGAAGACAATCAGCCCCAGCATTTT	CASSQDWGPEDNQPQHF
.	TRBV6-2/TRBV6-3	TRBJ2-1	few	TGTGCCAGCAGTTATTCTTGGGGCCTCTCCTACAATGAGCAGTTCTTC	CASSYSWGLSYNEQFF
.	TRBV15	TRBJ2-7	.	TGTGCCACCAGCAGAGATAGGGTCAATGAGCAGTACTTC	CATSRDRVNEQYF
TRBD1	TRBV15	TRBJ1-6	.	TGTGCCACCAGCGCGACAGGGGTTAGCTCCTATAATTCACCCCTCCACTTT	CATSATGVSSYNSPLHF
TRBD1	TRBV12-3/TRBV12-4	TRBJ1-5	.	TGTGCCAGCAGTTTAATTGGCAGGGGGCCCAATCAGCCCCAGCATTTT	CASSLIGRGPNQPQHF
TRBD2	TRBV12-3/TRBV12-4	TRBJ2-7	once	TGTGCCAGCAGTTTAGGACTAGCGGCCCACAATGAGCAGTACTTC	CASSLGLAAHNEQYF
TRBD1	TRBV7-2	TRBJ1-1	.	TGTGCCAGCAGCTTAGATGGCAGGGGGAACGATGAAGCTTTCTTT	CASSLDGRGNDEAFF
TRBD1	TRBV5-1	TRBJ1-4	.	TGCGCCAGCAGCCCGGTCTTTACAGGGGGCAGTAAAAAACTGTTTTTT	CASSPVFTGGSKKLFF
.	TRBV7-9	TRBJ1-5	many	TGTGCCAGCAGTTTAGGGGGTGGCAATCAGCCCCAGCATTTT	CASSLGGGNQPQHF
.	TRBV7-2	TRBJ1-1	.	TGTGCCAGCAGCTTAGGTCGGGGGGCGGGTAGCACTGAAGCTTTCTTT	CASSLGRGAGSTEAFF
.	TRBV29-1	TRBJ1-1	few	TGCAGCTTACGGGTAGGGGGGAACACTGAAGCTTTCTTT	CSLRVGGNTEAFF
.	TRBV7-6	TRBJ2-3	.	TGTGCCAGCAGCTTAGAAACCCAAAAAGGCACAGATACGCAGTATTTT	CASSLETQKGTDTQYF
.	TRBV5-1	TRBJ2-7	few	TGCGCCAGCAGCTTGACTGCCCGAGGGCCCTACGAGCAGTACTTC	CASSLTARGPYEQYF
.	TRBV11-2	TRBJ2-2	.	TGTGCCAGCAGACCCGGACAGAAAATCACCGGGGAGCTGTTTTTT	CASRPGQKITGELFF
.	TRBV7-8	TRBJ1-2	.	TGTGCCAGCAGCTTAGAGGCACAGACGCACTATGGCTACACCTTC	CASSLEAQTHYGYTF
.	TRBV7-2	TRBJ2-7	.	TGTGCCAGCAGCCCTCCTTGGGGGCCCGAAATTCCCTCGTACTTC	CASSPPWGPEIPSYF
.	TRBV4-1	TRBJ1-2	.	TGCGCCAGCAGCCAAGTGTCACGGTCCCACTATGGCTACACCTTC	CASSQVSRSHYGYTF
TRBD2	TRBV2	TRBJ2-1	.	TGTGCCAGCAGTGATCGGCGGGGGGCCTCCTACAATGAGCAGTTCTTC	CASSDRRGASYNEQFF
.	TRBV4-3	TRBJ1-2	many	TGCGCCAGCAGCCGTCTTCAGGGAACCGGGAATGGCTACACCTTC	CASSRLQGTGNGYTF
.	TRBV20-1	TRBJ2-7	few	TGCAGTGCTAGAGATGACAGCTCCTACGAGCAGTACTTC	CSARDDSSYEQYF
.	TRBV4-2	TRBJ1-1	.	TGTGCCAGCAGCCAAGTCGGGGGGCGCTTGGAAGCTTTCTTT	CASSQVGGRLEAFF
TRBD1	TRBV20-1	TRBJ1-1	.	TGCAGTTTCGACAGGGGGCTGACTGAAGCTTTCTTT	CSFDRGLTEAFF
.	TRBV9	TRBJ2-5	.	TGTGCCAGCAGCGGCGGAGGCTACACTGAGCAGTACTTC	CASSGGGYTEQYF
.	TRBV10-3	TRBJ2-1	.	TGTGCCATCAGTCTGGGGGCAAATGAGCAGTTCTTC	CAISLGANEQFF
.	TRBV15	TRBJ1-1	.	TGTGCCACCAGCAGGGATTTGTTTTCACGGCTTAGGAACACTGAAGCTTTCTTT	CATSRDLFSRLRNTEAFF
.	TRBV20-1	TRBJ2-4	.	TGCAGTGCCAGTGAAAGAGCCAAAAACATTCAGTACTTC	CSASERAKNIQYF
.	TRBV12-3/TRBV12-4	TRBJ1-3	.	TGTGCCGGCAGTTTCACGATTGGAAACACCATATATTTT	CAGSFTIGNTIYF
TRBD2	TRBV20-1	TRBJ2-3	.	TGCAGTGCTAGAGACCCGACTAGCGGGTTCACAGATACGCAGTATTTT	CSARDPTSGFTDTQYF
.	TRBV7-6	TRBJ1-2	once	TGTGCCAGCAACCTTCCGGGTCATGGCCACACCTTC	CASNLPGHGHTF
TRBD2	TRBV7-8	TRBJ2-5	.	TGTGCCAGCAGCTTTGATGGCACTAGCGGAGAGACCCAGTACTTC	CASSFDGTSGETQYF
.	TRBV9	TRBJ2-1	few	TGTGCCAGCAGCGTAGGTGGGGGAAATGAGCAGTTCTTC	CASSVGGGNEQFF
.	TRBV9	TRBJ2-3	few	TGTGCCAGCAGCGCTTCTAGCGTGCCGGGGGATACGCAGTATTTT	CASSASSVPGDTQYF
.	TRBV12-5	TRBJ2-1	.	TGTGCTAGTGCCCTACCCCTGGTAGACAATGAGCAGTTCTTC	CASALPLVDNEQFF
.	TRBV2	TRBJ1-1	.	TGTACCAGCAGTGATAAGGGTGAAGCTTTCTTT	CTSSDKGEAFF
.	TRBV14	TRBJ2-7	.	TGTGCCAGCAGCCAAGGGCTTGGGGCAGGGAGTTACGAGCAGTACTTC	CASSQGLGAGSYEQYF
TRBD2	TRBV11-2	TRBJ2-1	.	TGTGCCAGCAGCGCCAACCCGGGACTAGCTGGAAACAATGAGCAGTTCTTC	CASSANPGLAGNNEQFF
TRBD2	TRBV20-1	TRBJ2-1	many	TGCAGTGCTAGCCCCCCTAGCGGGGAAAACAATGAGCAGTTCTTC	CSASPPSGENNEQFF
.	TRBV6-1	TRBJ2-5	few	TGTGCCAGCAGTGAAGCGCTGTTGGGGCAAGAGACCCAGTACTTC	CASSEALLGQETQYF
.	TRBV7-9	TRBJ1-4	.	TGTGCCAGCTCCGAGGACACCAGAAATGAAAAACTGTTTTTT	CASSEDTRNEKLFF
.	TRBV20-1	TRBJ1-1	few	TGCAGTGCTCCTAAGAGGGGGAACACTGAAGCTTTCTTT	CSAPKRGNTEAFF
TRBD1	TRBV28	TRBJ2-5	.	TGTGCCAGCAGTTTAGGGACAGCTAGTAGGGAGACCCAGTACTTC	CASSLGTASRETQYF
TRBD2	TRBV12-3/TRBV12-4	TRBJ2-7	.	TGTGCCAGCAGCCTCTCGGGACTACCCTACAATGAGCAGTACTTC	CASSLSGLPYNEQYF
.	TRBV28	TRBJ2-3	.	TGTGCCAGCGGCCAAGACGGGAAGGGCTTCACAGATACGCAGTATTTT	CASGQDGKGFTDTQYF
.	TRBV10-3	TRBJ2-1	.	TGTGCCATCTGCCGGGATCCCGATTACAATGAGCAGTTCTTC	CAICRDPDYNEQFF
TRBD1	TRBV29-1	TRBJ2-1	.	TGCAGCCCCAGGGGGATAAACAATGAGAAGTTCTTC	CSPRGINNEKFF
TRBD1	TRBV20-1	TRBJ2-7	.	TGCAGTGCATGGGACAGACACTACGAGCAGTACTTC	CSAWDRHYEQYF
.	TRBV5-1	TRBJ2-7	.	TGCGCCAGCAGCTTGGGGGACGCGCCTAATGCCCACGAGCAGTACTTC	CASSLGDAPNAHEQYF
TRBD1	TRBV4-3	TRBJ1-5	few	TGCGCCAGCAGCCAAGATTTGGGGAAGGGGGACAGCACCAATCAGCCCCAGCATTTT	CASSQDLGKGDSTNQPQHF
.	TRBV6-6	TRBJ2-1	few	TGTGCCAGCAGTTCCATAGCGGAGGGAGAGTCCTACAATGAGCAGTTCTTC	CASSSIAEGESYNEQFF